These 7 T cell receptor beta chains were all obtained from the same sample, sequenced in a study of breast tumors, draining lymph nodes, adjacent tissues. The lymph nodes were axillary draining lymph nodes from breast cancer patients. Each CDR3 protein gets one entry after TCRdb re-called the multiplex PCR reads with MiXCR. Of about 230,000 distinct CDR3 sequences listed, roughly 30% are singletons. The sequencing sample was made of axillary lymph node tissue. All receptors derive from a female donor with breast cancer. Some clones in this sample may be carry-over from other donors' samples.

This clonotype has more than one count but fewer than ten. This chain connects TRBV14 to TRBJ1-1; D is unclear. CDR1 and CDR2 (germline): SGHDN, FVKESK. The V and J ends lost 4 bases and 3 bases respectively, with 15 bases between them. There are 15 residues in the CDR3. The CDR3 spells CASSPYRSQDTEAFF. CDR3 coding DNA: TGTGCCAGCAGCCCGTATAGGTCCCAGGACACTGAAGCTTTCTTT.

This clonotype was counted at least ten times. The CDR3 DNA sequence: TGTGCCAGCATCCGAACTGCGACCGGGACTAGCGCCTACGAGCAGTACTTC. Translated: CASIRTATGTSAYEQYF. V is TRBV6-4 and J is TRBJ2-7; 10 bases are a match to TRBD2. V shed 7 bases and J 2 bases; nucleotides not matched to a gene: 14. The germline CDR1 and CDR2 sequences are MRHNA and SNTAGT. This CDR3 is built from 17 residues.

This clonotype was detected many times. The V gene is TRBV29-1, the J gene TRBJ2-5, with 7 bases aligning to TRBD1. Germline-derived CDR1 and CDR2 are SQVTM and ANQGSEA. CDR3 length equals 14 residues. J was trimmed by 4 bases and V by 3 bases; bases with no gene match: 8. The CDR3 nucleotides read TGCAGCGTTGATTCGACAGGGAAGGCAGAGACCCAGTACTTC. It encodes CSVDSTGKAETQYF.

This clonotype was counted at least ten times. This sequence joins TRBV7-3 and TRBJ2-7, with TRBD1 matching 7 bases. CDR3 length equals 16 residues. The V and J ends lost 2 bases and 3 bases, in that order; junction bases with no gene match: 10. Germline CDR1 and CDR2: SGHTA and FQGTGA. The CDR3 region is CASSLVNRGDYYEQYF. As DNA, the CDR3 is TGTGCCAGCAGCTTAGTGAACAGGGGCGACTACTACGAGCAGTACTTC.

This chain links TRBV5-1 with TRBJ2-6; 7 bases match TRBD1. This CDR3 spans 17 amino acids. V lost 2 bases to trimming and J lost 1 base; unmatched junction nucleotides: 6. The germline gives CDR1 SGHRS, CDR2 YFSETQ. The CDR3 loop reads CASSLEGAPSGANVLTF. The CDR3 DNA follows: TGCGCCAGCAGCTTAGAGGGGGCCCCGTCTGGGGCCAACGTCCTGACTTTC.

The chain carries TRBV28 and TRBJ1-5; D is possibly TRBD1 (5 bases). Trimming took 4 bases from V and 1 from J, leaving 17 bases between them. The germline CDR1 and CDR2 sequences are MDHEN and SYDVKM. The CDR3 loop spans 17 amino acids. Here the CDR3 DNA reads TGTGCCAGCAGTTACGGGTCGGGCCAGGGAAGCAATCAGCCCCAGCATTTT. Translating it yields CASSYGSGQGSNQPQHF.

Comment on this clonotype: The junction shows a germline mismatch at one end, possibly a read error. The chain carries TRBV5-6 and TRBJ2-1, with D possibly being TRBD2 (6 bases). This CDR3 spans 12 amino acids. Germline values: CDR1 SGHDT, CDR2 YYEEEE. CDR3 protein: CASSLGGREQFF. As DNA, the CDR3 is TGTGCCAGTAGCTTGGGTGGGAGGGAGCAGTTCTTC.